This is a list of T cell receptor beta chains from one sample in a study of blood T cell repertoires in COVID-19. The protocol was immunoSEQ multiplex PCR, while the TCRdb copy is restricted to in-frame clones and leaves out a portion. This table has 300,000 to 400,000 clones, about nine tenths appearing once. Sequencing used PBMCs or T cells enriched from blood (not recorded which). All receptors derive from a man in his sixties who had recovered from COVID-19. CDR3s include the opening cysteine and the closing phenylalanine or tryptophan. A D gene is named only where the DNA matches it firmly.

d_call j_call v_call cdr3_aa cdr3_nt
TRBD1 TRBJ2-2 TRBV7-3 CASSVQGANTGELFF TGTGCCAGCAGCGTTCAGGGGGCGAACACCGGGGAGCTGTTTTTT
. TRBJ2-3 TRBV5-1 CASSFLPGGTDTQYF TGCGCCAGCAGCTTTCTTCCGGGAGGCACAGATACGCAGTATTTT
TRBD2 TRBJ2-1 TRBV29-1 CSVEITGGSYNEQFF TGCAGCGTTGAAATAACGGGAGGATCCTACAATGAGCAGTTCTTC
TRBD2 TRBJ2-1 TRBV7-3 CASSMGLAGSNEQFF TGTGCCAGCAGCATGGGACTAGCGGGATCTAATGAGCAGTTCTTC
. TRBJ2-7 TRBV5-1 CASSYRRTYEQYF TGCGCCAGCAGTTACAGACGGACCTACGAGCAGTACTTC
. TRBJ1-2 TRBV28 CASSSGPGSGYGYTF TGTGCCAGCAGTTCTGGACCGGGGAGTGGCTATGGCTACACCTTC
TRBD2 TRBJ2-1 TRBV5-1 CASSLDGLAASSYNEQFF TGCGCCAGCAGCTTGGATGGACTAGCGGCAAGCTCCTACAATGAGCAGTTCTTC
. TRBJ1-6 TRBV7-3 CASSPLGDSPLHF TGTGCCAGCAGCCCCCTCGGAGATTCACCCCTCCACTTT
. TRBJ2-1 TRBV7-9 CASSLAGVAWSSYNEQFF TGTGCCAGCAGCTTAGCGGGAGTAGCGTGGAGCTCCTACAATGAGCAGTTCTTC
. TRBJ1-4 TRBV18 CASSPLGQEKLFF TGTGCCAGCTCCCCCCTTGGACAAGAAAAACTGTTTTTT
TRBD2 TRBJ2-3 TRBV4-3 CASSQGAGGTDTQYF TGCGCCAGCAGCCAAGGTGCGGGGGGAACAGATACGCAGTATTTT
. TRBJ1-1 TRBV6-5 CASIGGGGNTEAFF TGTGCCAGCATTGGGGGAGGAGGGAACACTGAAGCTTTCTTT
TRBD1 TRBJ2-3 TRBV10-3 CAISDRTGLPDTQYF TGTGCCATCAGCGACCGGACAGGGCTACCAGATACGCAGTATTTT
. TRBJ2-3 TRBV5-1 CASRLIPGGSDTQYF TGCGCCAGCAGATTGATACCCGGAGGTTCAGATACGCAGTATTTT
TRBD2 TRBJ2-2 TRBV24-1 CATSDLPFREGSDGELFF TGTGCCACCAGTGATTTGCCTTTCAGGGAGGGGTCGGACGGGGAGCTGTTTTTT
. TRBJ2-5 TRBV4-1 CASSQGRSQETQYF TGCGCCAGCAGCCAAGGGCGGAGCCAAGAGACCCAGTACTTC
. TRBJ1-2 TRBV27 CASSSLTVNYGYTF TGTGCCAGCAGTTCACTGACAGTTAACTATGGCTACACCTTC